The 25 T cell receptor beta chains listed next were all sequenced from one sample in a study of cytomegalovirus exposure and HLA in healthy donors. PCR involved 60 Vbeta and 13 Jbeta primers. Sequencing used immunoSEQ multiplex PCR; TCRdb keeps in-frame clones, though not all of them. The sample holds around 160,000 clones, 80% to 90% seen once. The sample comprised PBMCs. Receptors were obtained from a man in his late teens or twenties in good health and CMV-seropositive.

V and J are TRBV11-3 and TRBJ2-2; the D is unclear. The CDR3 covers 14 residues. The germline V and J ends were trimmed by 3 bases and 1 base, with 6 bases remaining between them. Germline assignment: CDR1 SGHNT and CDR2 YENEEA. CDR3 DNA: TGTGCCAGCAGCTTGTCGCGGAACACCGGGGAGCTGTTTTTT. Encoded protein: CASSLSRNTGELFF.

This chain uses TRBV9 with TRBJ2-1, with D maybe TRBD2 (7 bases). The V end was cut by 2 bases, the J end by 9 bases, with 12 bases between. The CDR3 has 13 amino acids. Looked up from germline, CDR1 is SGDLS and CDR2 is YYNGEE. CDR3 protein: CASSVGRGGEQFF. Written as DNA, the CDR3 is TGTGCCAGCAGCGTCGGTAGGGGGGGTGAGCAGTTCTTC.

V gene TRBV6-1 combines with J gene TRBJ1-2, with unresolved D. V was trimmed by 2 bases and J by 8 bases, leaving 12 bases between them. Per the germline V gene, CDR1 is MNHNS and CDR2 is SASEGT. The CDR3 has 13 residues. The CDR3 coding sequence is TGTGCCAGCAGTGAAAGCGGGCTCGGAGGCTACACCTTC. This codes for CASSESGLGGYTF.

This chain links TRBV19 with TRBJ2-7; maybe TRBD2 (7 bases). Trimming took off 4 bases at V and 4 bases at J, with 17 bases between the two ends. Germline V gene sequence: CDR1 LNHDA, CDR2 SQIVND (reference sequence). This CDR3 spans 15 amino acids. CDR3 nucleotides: TGTGCCAGTAGTAAGGGGGAGGGGACCGGATACGAGCAGTACTTC. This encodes CASSKGEGTGYEQYF.

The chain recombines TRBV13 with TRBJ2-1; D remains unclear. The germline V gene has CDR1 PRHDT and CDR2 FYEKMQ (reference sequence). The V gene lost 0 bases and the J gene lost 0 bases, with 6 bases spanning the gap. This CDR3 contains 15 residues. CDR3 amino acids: CASSLGADSYNEQFF. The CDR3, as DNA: TGTGCCAGCAGCTTAGGGGCAGACTCCTACAATGAGCAGTTCTTC.

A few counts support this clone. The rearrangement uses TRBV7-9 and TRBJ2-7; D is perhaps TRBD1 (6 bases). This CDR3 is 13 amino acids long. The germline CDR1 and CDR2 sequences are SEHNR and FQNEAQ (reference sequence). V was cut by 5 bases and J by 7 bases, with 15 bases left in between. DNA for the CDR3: TGTGCCAGCAGCCCGGGACACCTCTTAGAGCAGTACTTC. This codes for CASSPGHLLEQYF. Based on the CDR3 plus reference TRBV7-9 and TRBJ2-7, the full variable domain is DTGVSQNPRHKITKRGQNVTFRCDPISEHNRLYWYRQTLGQGPEFLTYFQNEAQLEKSRLLSDRFSAERPKGSFSTLEIQRTEQGDSAMYLCASSPGHLLEQYFGPGTRLTVT.

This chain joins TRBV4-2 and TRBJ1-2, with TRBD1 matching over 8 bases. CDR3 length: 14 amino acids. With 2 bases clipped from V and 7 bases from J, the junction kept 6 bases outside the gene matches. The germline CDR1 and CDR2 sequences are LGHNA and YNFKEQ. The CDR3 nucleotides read TGTGCCAGCAGCCAACTCCAGGGGGCAGGTGGCTACACCTTC. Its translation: CASSQLQGAGGYTF.

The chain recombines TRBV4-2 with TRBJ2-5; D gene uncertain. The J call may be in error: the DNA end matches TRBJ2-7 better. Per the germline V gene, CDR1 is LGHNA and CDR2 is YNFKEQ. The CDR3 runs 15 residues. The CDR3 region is CASSQGAIELYEQYF. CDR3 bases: TGTGCCAGCAGCCAAGGGGCGATAGAGCTCTACGAGCAGTACTTC.

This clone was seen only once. The CDR3 coding sequence is TGTGCCAGCTCACCTCAAACTAGCGTCAACACCGGGGAGCTGTTTTTT. Encoded protein: CASSPQTSVNTGELFF. The V call is TRBV18, the J call TRBJ2-2; 7 bases align to TRBD2. Unmatched junction bases numbered 6, after V lost 3 bases and J lost 2 bases. Germline V CDR1 and CDR2: KGHSH, LQKENI. The CDR3 spans 16 residues.

The DNA for the CDR3 is TGTGCCAGCAGTACCCCCGGGAGTATAATAGGCAGGACCTTC. This gives the protein CASSTPGSIIGRTF. J is TRBJ1-2 and V is TRBV28; no reliable D call. The CDR3 extends over 14 amino acids. The germline V gene has CDR1 MDHEN and CDR2 SYDVKM. V lost 5 bases and J 14 bases, leaving 24 bases between the germline ends.

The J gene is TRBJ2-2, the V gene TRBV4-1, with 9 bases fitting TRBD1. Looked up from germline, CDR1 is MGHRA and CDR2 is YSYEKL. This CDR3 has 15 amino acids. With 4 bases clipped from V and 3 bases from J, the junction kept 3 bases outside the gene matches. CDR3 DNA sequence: TGCGCCAGCAGCCCGGGACAGGGCTACACCGGGGAGCTGTTTTTT. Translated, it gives CASSPGQGYTGELFF.

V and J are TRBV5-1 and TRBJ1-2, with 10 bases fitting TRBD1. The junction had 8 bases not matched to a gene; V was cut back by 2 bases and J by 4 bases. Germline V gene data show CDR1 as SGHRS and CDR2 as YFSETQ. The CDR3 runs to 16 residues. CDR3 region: CASSFLGQGNPYGYTF. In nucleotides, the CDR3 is TGCGCCAGCAGCTTTTTGGGACAGGGGAATCCCTATGGCTACACCTTC.

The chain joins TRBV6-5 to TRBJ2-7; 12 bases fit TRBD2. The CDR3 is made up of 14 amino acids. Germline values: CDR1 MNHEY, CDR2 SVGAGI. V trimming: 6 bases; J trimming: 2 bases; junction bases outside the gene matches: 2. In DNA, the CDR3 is TGTGCCAGCAGCCGGACTAGCGGGACCTACGAGCAGTACTTC. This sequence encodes CASSRTSGTYEQYF.

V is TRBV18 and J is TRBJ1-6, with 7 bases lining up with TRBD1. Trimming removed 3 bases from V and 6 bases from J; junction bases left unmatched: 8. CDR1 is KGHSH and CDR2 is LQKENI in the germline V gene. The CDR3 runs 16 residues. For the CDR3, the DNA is TGTGCCAGCTCACCCGCGGGACAGTGGAGTAATTCACCCCTCCACTTT. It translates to CASSPAGQWSNSPLHF. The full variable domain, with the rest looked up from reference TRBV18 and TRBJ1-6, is NAGVMQNPRHLVRRRGQEARLRCSPMKGHSHVYWYRQLPEEGLKFMVYLQKENIIDESGMPKERFSAEFPKEGPSILRIQQVVRGDSAAYFCASSPAGQWSNSPLHFGNGTRLTVT.

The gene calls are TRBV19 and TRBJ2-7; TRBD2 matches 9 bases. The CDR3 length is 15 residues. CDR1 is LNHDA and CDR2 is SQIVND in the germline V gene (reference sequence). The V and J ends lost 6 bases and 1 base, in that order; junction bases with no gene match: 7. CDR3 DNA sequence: TGTGCCAGTAGCACCCCGGGACTAGCATCCTACGAGCAGTACTTC. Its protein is CASSTPGLASYEQYF.

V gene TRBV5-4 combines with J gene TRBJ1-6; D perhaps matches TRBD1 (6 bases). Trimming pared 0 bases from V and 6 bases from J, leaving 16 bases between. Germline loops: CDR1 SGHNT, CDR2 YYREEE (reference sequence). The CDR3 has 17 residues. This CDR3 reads CASSLGTHRASNSPLHF. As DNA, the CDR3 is TGTGCCAGCAGCTTGGGGACACACAGGGCTTCTAATTCACCCCTCCACTTT.

The CDR3 loop is CASSWTTGHSAETQYF. The CDR3 nucleotides are TGCGCCAGCAGCTGGACCACGGGACACTCAGCAGAGACCCAGTACTTC. The chain joins TRBV5-1 to TRBJ2-5; weak D call: TRBD1 (6 bases). Trimming removed 3 bases at V and 4 bases at J, with 19 bases between. Germline lookup yields CDR1 SGHRS and CDR2 YFSETQ. This CDR3 has 16 amino acids.

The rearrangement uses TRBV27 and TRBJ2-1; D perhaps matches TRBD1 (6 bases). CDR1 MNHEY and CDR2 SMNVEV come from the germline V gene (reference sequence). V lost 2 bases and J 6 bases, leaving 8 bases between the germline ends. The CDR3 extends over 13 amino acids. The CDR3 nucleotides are TGTGCCAGCAGTTTAGGGGGCGGCAATGAGCAGTTCTTC. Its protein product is CASSLGGGNEQFF.

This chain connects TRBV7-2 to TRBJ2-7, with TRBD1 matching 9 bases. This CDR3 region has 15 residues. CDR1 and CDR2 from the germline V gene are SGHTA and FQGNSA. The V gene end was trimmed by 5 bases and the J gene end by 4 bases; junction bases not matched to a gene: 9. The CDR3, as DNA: TGTGCCAGCAGCCGGCCCGACAGGGGGATTTACGAGCAGTACTTC. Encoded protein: CASSRPDRGIYEQYF. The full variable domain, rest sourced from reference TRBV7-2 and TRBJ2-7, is GAGVSQSPSNKVTEKGKDVELRCDPISGHTALYWYRQSLGQGLEFLIYFQGNSAPDKSGLPSDRFSAERTGGSVSTLTIQRTQQEDSAVYLCASSRPDRGIYEQYFGPGTRLTVT.

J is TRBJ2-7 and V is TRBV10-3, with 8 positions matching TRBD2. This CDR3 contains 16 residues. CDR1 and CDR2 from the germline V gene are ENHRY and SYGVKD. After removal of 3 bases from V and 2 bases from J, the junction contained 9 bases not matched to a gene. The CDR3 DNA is TGTGCCATCAGTGACATCGGACTAGCTTACGCCTACGAGCAGTACTTC. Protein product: CAISDIGLAYAYEQYF.

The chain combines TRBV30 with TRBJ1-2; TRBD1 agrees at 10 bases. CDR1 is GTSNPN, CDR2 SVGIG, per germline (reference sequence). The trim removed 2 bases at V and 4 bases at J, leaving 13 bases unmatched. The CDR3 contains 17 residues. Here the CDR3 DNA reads TGTGCCTGGAGTTCCCGGGACAGGGGAATAGGAGGCTATGGCTACACCTTC. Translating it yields CAWSSRDRGIGGYGYTF.

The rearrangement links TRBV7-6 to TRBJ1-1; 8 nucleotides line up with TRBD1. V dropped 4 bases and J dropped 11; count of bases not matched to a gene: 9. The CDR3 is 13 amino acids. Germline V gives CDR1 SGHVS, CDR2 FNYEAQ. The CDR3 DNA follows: TGTGCCAGCAGCTCTCCGACAGGGGTCGGGGCTTTCTTT. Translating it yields CASSSPTGVGAFF.

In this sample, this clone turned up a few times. For the CDR3, the DNA is TGCGCCAGCAGTGACGGCCCCTCGCGGGACAGAAAGTACTTC. Its translation: CASSDGPSRDRKYF. The chain carries TRBV10-2 and TRBJ2-7; a weak D match, TRBD1 (7 bases). Germline CDR1 is WSHSY and CDR2 is SAAADI. V was shortened by 3 bases and J by 11 bases, with 20 bases between the two germline ends. This CDR3 is built from 14 residues.

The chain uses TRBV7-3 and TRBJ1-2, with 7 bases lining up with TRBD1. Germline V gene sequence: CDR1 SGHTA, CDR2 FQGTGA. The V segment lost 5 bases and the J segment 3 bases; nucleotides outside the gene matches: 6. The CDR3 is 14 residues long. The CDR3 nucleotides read TGTGCCAGCAGCCCCTACGACAGGGACTATGGCTACACCTTC. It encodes CASSPYDRDYGYTF. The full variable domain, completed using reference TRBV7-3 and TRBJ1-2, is GAGVSQTPSNKVTEKGKYVELRCDPISGHTALYWYRQSLGQGPEFLIYFQGTGAADDSGLPNDRFFAVRPEGSVSTLKIQRTERGDSAVYLCASSPYDRDYGYTFGSGTRLTVV.

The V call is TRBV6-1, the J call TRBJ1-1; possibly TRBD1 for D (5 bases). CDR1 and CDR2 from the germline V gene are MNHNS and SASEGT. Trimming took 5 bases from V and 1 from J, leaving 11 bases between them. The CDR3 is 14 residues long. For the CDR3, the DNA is TGTGCCAGCAGTTTATATGGACAGAACACTGAAGCTTTCTTT. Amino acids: CASSLYGQNTEAFF.